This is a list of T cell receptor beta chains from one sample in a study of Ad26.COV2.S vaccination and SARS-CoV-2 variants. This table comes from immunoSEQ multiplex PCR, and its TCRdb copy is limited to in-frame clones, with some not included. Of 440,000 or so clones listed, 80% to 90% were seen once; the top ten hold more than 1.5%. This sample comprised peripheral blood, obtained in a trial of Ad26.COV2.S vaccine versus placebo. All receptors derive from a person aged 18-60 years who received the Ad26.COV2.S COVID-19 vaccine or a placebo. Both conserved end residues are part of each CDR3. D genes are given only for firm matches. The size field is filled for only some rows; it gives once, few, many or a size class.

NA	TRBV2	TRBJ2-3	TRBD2	TGTGCCAGCAGTGCTCTAGCGGGAGCAACAGATACGCAGTATTTT	CASSALAGATDTQYF
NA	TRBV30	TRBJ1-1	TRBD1	TGTGCCTCCCGGCGAGAGGGGGCTGCTTTCTTT	CASRREGAAFF
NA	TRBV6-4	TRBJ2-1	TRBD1	TGTGCCAGCAGTGACTCGGACAGGTATCTGTTCTTC	CASSDSDRYLFF
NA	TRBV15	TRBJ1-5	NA	TGTGCCACCAGCAGAGACGCGAGAGGCAATCAGCCCCAGCATTTT	CATSRDARGNQPQHF
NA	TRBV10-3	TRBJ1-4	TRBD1	TGTGCCATCAGTGACGGGACAGGGATAAGGGAAAAACTGTTTTTT	CAISDGTGIREKLFF
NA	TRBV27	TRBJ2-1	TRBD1	TGTGCCAGCAGTTTCGGGACAGGGTCCGTGGAGCAGTTCTTC	CASSFGTGSVEQFF
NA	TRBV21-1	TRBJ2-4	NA	TGTGCCAGCAGCGCAAAAATGAAACCGGACCCTACTGTGGCCAAAAACATTCAGTACTTC	CASSAKMKPDPTVAKNIQYF
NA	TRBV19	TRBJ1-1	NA	TGTGCCAGTAGTATTAAATCGAACACTGAAGCTTTCTTT	CASSIKSNTEAFF
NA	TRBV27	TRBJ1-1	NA	TGTGCCAGCAGTTTAAGGGCCCCGAACACTGAAGCTTTCTTT	CASSLRAPNTEAFF
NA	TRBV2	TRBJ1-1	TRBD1	TGTGCCAGCAGTGCGCGCCCCCCGGGCCGGGACAGGGGATCTGAAGCTTTCTTT	CASSARPPGRDRGSEAFF
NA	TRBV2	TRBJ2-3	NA	TGTGCCAGCAGTGAAAGTACAGATACGCAGTATTTT	CASSESTDTQYF
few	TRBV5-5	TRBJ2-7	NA	TGTGCCAGCAGGGACGGACAGTTTGACAACGAGCAGTACTTC	CASRDGQFDNEQYF
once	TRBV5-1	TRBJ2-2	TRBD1	TGCGCCAGCAGCTCTCCGGACAGGTCAGGCACCGGGGAGCTGTTTTTT	CASSSPDRSGTGELFF
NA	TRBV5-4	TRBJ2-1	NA	TGTGCCAGCAGCTCAGGGGGGGGTAGGGGTGAGCAGTTCTTC	CASSSGGGRGEQFF
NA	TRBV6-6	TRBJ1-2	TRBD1	TGTGCCAGCAGGGCAGGGACAGCTAACTATGGCTACACCTTC	CASRAGTANYGYTF
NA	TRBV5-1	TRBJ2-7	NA	TGCGCCAGCAGAAGGGTGGGGAACTACGAGCAGTACTTC	CASRRVGNYEQYF
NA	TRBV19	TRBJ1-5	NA	TGTGCCAGTAGTCCTCCTGTTGGGGGTCAGAGCAATCAGCCCCAGCATTTT	CASSPPVGGQSNQPQHF
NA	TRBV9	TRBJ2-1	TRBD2	TGTGCCAGCAGCGTAGACGGCGGGAGGGGGAATGAGCAGTTCTTC	CASSVDGGRGNEQFF
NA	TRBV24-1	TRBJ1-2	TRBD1	TGTGCCACCTCGGGACAGAGAAACTATGGCTACACCTTC	CATSGQRNYGYTF
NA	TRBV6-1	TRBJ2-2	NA	TGTGCCAGCAGTGACATTAACACCGGGGAGCTGTTTTTT	CASSDINTGELFF
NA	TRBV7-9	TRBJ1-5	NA	TGTGCCAGCAGCCAGTTACAAGGCAATCAGCCCCAGCATTTT	CASSQLQGNQPQHF
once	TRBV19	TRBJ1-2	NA	TGTGCCAGTAGTATAGATGACCACCCTGGGGGCTACACCTTC	CASSIDDHPGGYTF
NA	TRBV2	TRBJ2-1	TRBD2	TGTGCCAGCAGTGATTATTGGACAGAGACGCCCCCAGAGCGGGAGGGCCTTGGCAGTGAGCAGTTCTTC	CASSDYWTETPPEREGLGSEQFF
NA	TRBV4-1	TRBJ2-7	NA	TGCGCCAGCAGCCAAGCCCGCGGGTTAGGGGAGCCGGGGGAGCAGTACTTC	CASSQARGLGEPGEQYF
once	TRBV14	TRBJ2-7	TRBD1	TGTGCCAGCAGGGGGCAGGGGGCCCACGAGCAGTACTTC	CASRGQGAHEQYF
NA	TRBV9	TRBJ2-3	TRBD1	TGTGCCAGCAGCGTAAGACAGGGGTCGAGCACAGATACGCAGTATTTT	CASSVRQGSSTDTQYF
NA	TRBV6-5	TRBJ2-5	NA	TGTGCCAGCAGTTACTCGAGCCGGAGGGCCCAGTACTTC	CASSYSSRRAQYF
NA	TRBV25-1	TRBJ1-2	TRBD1	TGTGCCAGCAGGCTGACAGGGGCTAACTATGGCTACACCTTC	CASRLTGANYGYTF
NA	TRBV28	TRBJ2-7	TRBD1	TGTGCCAGCAGTTCCGCCGGGACAGGGGATTACGAGCAGTACTTC	CASSSAGTGDYEQYF
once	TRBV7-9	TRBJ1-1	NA	TGTGCCAGCAGCTCAACAGGGAACACTGAAGCTTTCTTT	CASSSTGNTEAFF